The source of this TCR beta chain is a study of blood T cells in healthy people across ages. Study outcomes and limitations: Across samples, TCR beta diversity tracked strongly with naive T cell percentage. Long-lived donors had more naive CD4+ cells and higher diversity than aged donors.

J gave up 11 bases and V 6 bases, and 10 bases lay outside the gene matches. The CDR3 spans 12 residues. Germline CDR1 reads DFQATT; CDR2 reads SNEGSKA (reference sequence). Only one count was recorded for this clonotype. Its target is not known. Healthy Russian Caucasian donors spanned ages about 6 to 100 years. Each donor supplied 8 to 10 milliliters of peripheral blood. Through a sample-barcoded 5' primer and a J-beta primer mix, a second PCR was run for roughly 7 to 12 cycles. TCRdb independently ran MiXCR on the 5' RACE reads; one entry per CDR3 protein. The repertoire consists of around 2 million distinct CDR3 sequences, with about two fifths occurring once and the leading ten covering 20% to 25%.

This receptor was taken from a human donor in good health. Sequenced sample: blood. The chain carries TRBV20-1 and TRBJ1-1; 9 nucleotides align to TRBD1. The CDR3 protein is CSATPGQGLAFF. The CDR3 DNA reads TGCAGTGCAACCCCGGGACAGGGTCTGGCTTTCTTT.